Listed below are T cell receptor beta chains from one sample, sequenced in a study of T cell responses to AZD1222 COVID-19 vaccine. Profiled with immunoSEQ multiplex PCR; TCRdb holds only in-frame clones, not every one. The sample has over 95,000 clones; more than 90% are singletons. Sequenced material: peripheral blood, taken on day 0 of AZD1222 vaccination. These receptors all come from an adult in good health. Each CDR3 is given with its conserved first and last residue. Clone size is given for some rows only: seen once, a few or many times, or a class if the clone is expanded.

TRBJ1-3 - TRBV7-6 CASSLSDRSGNTIYF
TRBJ2-3 - TRBV28 CASSLRDRVTDTQYF
TRBJ2-3 - TRBV7-3 CASSFGGPRGLDTQYF
TRBJ1-4 - TRBV5-8 CASSYLQGWGEKLFF
TRBJ2-1 - TRBV5-4 CASSTGLADYNEQFF
TRBJ1-1 - TRBV11-2 CASSSGDLMNTEAFF
TRBJ1-1 - TRBV3-1/TRBV3-2 CASSQDITTEAFF
TRBJ1-1 - TRBV12-3/TRBV12-4 CASSLQGNTEAFF
TRBJ1-2 - TRBV10-3 CAISDSGRDYGYTF
TRBJ2-1 - TRBV5-1 CASSRVITYNEQFF
TRBJ2-1 - TRBV28 CASTPFGLVVEQFF
TRBJ2-3 - TRBV5-1 CASSRGFNTDTQYF
TRBJ2-7 - TRBV7-2 CASSSRRQTIHEQYF
TRBJ1-1 - TRBV4-1 CASATGDNTEAFF
TRBJ1-4 - TRBV10-1 CASRTQTGGFPFDEKLFF
TRBJ2-3 - TRBV10-2 CASREASGGADTQYF
TRBJ2-5 - TRBV6-5 CASSPRLGQETQYF
TRBJ1-1 - TRBV7-9 CASSLINFRGDTEAFF
TRBJ1-6 - TRBV6-1 CASSERQGNSPLHF
TRBJ2-7 - TRBV11-1 CASTPGQGAVGQYF
TRBJ1-2 - TRBV30 CAWSIGSVGYTF
TRBJ2-5 - TRBV14 CASSQEGSLKLAGETQYF
TRBJ2-5 - TRBV14 CASSQTHRVGETQYF
TRBJ2-7 once TRBV5-5 CASTALPGGSSYEQYF
TRBJ1-1 - TRBV4-1 CASSRQLRGTEAFF
TRBJ1-2 - TRBV5-6 CASSWEAQSNYGYTF
TRBJ1-1 - TRBV11-2 CASRATGALIRGNTEAFF
TRBJ2-3 once TRBV2 CASRSSDTDTQYF
TRBJ2-7 - TRBV12-3/TRBV12-4 CASSYRGPYEQYF
TRBJ1-1 - TRBV29-1 CSVGDTGGLMNTEAFF
TRBJ1-5 - TRBV19 CASSIFRAGNQPQHF
TRBJ2-2 - TRBV5-4 CASSGRDRGTGELFF
TRBJ1-5 - TRBV30 CAWSGESNQPQHF
TRBJ2-1 once TRBV24-1 CATSDRDRGINEQFF
TRBJ2-7 - TRBV7-2 CASSAIAGGRYEQYF
TRBJ2-5 - TRBV11-2 CASSLAGGPQTQYF
TRBJ1-4 - TRBV21-1 CASSKVRPRDREDEKLFF
TRBJ2-6 once TRBV4-1 CASSPSTAGANVLTF
TRBJ1-1 once TRBV24-1 CATSDPGSGGRAFF
TRBJ2-2 - TRBV4-1 CASSQVFPNTGELFF
TRBJ2-2 - TRBV12-5 CASRLANTGELFF
TRBJ2-3 - TRBV11-1 CASSLGGTSGADTQYF
TRBJ1-2 - TRBV5-1 CASSGAGTGEDYGYTF
TRBJ2-5 - TRBV7-6 CASSLDFGAQETQYF
TRBJ1-6 - TRBV4-1 CASSHFWPGNYNSPLHF
TRBJ2-2 - TRBV7-6 CASSLRPRDTGELFF
TRBJ1-6 - TRBV7-9 CASSLTGRNSPLHF
TRBJ2-3 - TRBV10-3 CAISATLAGASADTQYF
TRBJ1-1 - TRBV28 CASSSGVAEAFF
TRBJ2-2 - TRBV11-3 CASSFSSPATGELFF
TRBJ1-6 - TRBV28 CASSRGLYNSPLHF
TRBJ1-1 - TRBV5-1 CASSPREGANTEAFF
TRBJ1-1 - TRBV19 CASSIVPGNTEAFF
TRBJ1-3 - TRBV20-1 CSASSGLRNTIYF